Shown below are 7 T cell receptor beta chains from a single sample sequenced in a study of T cell responses to AZD1222 COVID-19 vaccine. Generated by immunoSEQ multiplex PCR, the TCRdb table keeps only in-frame clones and is missing some. This sample yields about 100,000 clones, of which 88% are seen a single time; over 6.5% belongs to the top ten. The specimen was peripheral blood, collected on day 0 of AZD1222 vaccination. The receptors were gathered from an adult in good health.

The gene calls are TRBV3-1 (or the pseudogene TRBV3-2) and TRBJ2-1; D may match TRBD1 or TRBD2 (5 bases each). Trimming cost V 3 bases and J 6 bases, with 18 bases left between them. This CDR3 has 16 residues. The V gene's germline CDR1 is LGHDT and CDR2 YNNKEL (reference sequence). CDR3 DNA: TGTGCCAGCAGCCATGGCTCCGGGATAGGGGTCAATGAGCAGTTCTTC. Translated, it gives CASSHGSGIGVNEQFF.

This chain uses TRBV18 with TRBJ1-4; no firm D call. V gave up 4 bases and J gave up 0 bases, with 9 bases separating them. The V gene's germline CDR1 is KGHSH and CDR2 LQKENI. The CDR3 length is 15 residues. This CDR3 is CASSLKVATNEKLFF. As DNA, the CDR3 is TGTGCCAGCTCACTCAAAGTTGCAACTAATGAAAAACTGTTTTTT.

The rearrangement uses TRBV24-1 and TRBJ1-5; D might be TRBD1 (6 bases). Trimming cost V 1 base and J 7 bases, with 7 bases left between them. From germline, CDR1 is KGHDR and CDR2 SFDVKD. There are 13 residues in the CDR3. This CDR3 is CATSDLGGQPQHF. CDR3 in DNA: TGTGCCACCAGTGATTTAGGGGGACAGCCCCAGCATTTT.

The chain has TRBV21-1 and TRBJ2-7; the table's D gene call, TRBD1, was not cross checked with the DNA. TRBV21-1 is designated a pseudogene. The CDR3 covers 18 residues. DNA for the CDR3: TGTGCCAGCAGCAATGTGACCCGGACAGGGATAAAAACCTACGAGCAGTACTTC. This codes for CASSNVTRTGIKTYEQYF.

The rearrangement uses TRBV24-1 and TRBJ2-5; D remains unclear. CDR1 KGHDR and CDR2 SFDVKD come from the germline V gene. Trimming removed 4 bases at V and 11 bases at J, with 13 bases between. This CDR3 is built from 12 residues. CDR3 bases: TGTGCCACCAGTGACCGGGCTAGAAGTCAGTACTTC. It codes for CATSDRARSQYF.

The CDR3 here is CASSLVPSRNEKLFF. The DNA of the CDR3 is TGTGCCAGCAGCTTAGTCCCGTCGCGGAATGAAAAACTGTTTTTT. J is TRBJ1-4 and V is TRBV7-9; D ambiguous. In germline, CDR1 is SEHNR, CDR2 FQNEAQ (reference sequence). Trimming pared 1 base from V and 5 bases from J, leaving 11 bases between. This CDR3 has 15 residues.

The chain is built from TRBV9 and TRBJ2-5; 9 bases fit TRBD1. This CDR3 region has 15 residues. The ends lost 4 bases at V and 5 bases at J; junction bases unmatched: 9. CDR1 and CDR2 (germline): SGDLS, YYNGEE. The CDR3 sequence is CASSIQGALGETQYF. CDR3 coding DNA: TGTGCCAGCAGCATACAGGGGGCACTCGGGGAGACCCAGTACTTC.